Shown below are 27 T cell receptor beta chains from a single sample sequenced in a study of CD8+ T cells in alopecia areata. Investigators isolated RNA and reverse transcribed it into cDNA to act as the sequencing template. Produced via immunoSEQ multiplex PCR; TCRdb's table is partial and in-frame only. The table records about 140,000 clones, 75% to 85% of them present only once. Treatment denoted: oral pan-JAK inhibitor, 5-10 mg twice daily. Sequences were derived from CD8+ T cells sorted from blood, sampled at week 4, from a patient treated with tofacitinib. Every receptor here comes from a human donor with alopecia areata.

The chain joins TRBV2 to TRBJ1-2; D call uncertain. This CDR3 region has 14 residues. V was clipped by 5 bases and J by 9 bases, with 19 bases between them. Germline V lookup: CDR1 SNHLY, CDR2 FYNNEI. Here the CDR3 reads CASSLREGGESYTF. The CDR3 DNA sequence: TGTGCCAGCAGTCTTCGAGAGGGTGGGGAGAGCTACACCTTC.

This clone was recorded once. The CDR3: CASSLEGGTYQPQHF. The DNA of the CDR3 is TGTGCCAGCAGCTTAGAAGGGGGAACCTATCAGCCCCAGCATTTT. V is TRBV7-8 and J is TRBJ1-5, with D perhaps matching TRBD1 (6 bases). The CDR3 runs to 15 residues. Germline assignment: CDR1 SGHVS and CDR2 FQNEAQ. Trimming cost V 1 base and J 5 bases, with 12 bases left between them.

The chain couples TRBV5-1 to TRBJ2-3, with 10 positions matching TRBD1. The CDR3 is 14 residues long. From germline, CDR1 is SGHRS and CDR2 YFSETQ. Germline trimming cut 3 bases from V and 6 bases from J; bases unmatched to any gene: 4. The CDR3 DNA reads as TGCGCCAGCAGCTCCGACAGGGGGCTCGATACGCAGTATTTT. Translating it yields CASSSDRGLDTQYF.

The chain is built from TRBV5-6 and TRBJ2-1; the match to TRBD1 covers 7 bases. The CDR3 extends over 16 amino acids. The V and J ends lost 0 bases and 6 bases, in that order; junction bases with no gene match: 9. Germline V lookup: CDR1 SGHDT, CDR2 YYEEEE. The CDR3 region has the DNA TGTGCCAGCAGCTTGGTCCAGGGGGTAGTTGGCAATGAGCAGTTCTTC. It yields the protein CASSLVQGVVGNEQFF. The whole variable domain, remainder taken from reference TRBV5-6 and TRBJ2-1, is DAGVTQSPTHLIKTRGQQVTLRCSPKSGHDTVSWYQQALGQGPQFIFQYYEEEERQRGNFPDRFSGHQFPNYSSELNVNALLLGDSALYLCASSLVQGVVGNEQFFGPGTRLTVL.

V usage is TRBV29-1 and J usage is TRBJ2-7, with 8 bases aligning to TRBD1. The CDR3 loop spans 12 amino acids. The germline gives CDR1 SQVTM, CDR2 ANQGSEA. V shed 7 bases and J 1 base; nucleotides not matched to a gene: 3. CDR3 bases: TGCAGCGGGACAGGGACATCCTACGAGCAGTACTTC. Its translation: CSGTGTSYEQYF.

This clone was counted a single time. This chain uses TRBV15 with TRBJ2-2, with D perhaps matching TRBD2 (6 bases). CDR1 is LNHNV and CDR2 is YYDKDF in the germline V gene (reference sequence). The CDR3 contains 14 residues. Trimming cost V 0 bases and J 7 bases, with 9 bases left between them. CDR3 in DNA: TGTGCCACCAGCAGAGACAGGGAGGTCGGGGAGCTGTTTTTT. It codes for CATSRDREVGELFF.

The chain has TRBV13 and TRBJ2-7, with D perhaps given as TRBD1 or TRBD2 (6 bases each). This CDR3 spans 14 amino acids. Germline-derived CDR1 and CDR2 are PRHDT and FYEKMQ (reference sequence). Trimming removed 5 bases at V and 0 bases at J, with 11 bases between. The CDR3 region is CASSNRGLSYEQYF. For the CDR3, the DNA is TGTGCCAGCAGCAATCGGGGGCTCTCCTACGAGCAGTACTTC.

The rearrangement joins TRBV7-9 to TRBJ1-1, with D possibly matching TRBD1 (5 bases). The V end lost 5 bases, the J end lost 5 bases, and 18 bases lay between the germline ends. The CDR3 runs 15 residues. CDR1 and CDR2 from the germline V gene are SEHNR and FQNEAQ (reference sequence). This chain's CDR3 is CASSPPSAGDTEAFF. CDR3 coding DNA: TGTGCCAGCAGCCCACCGTCGGCGGGGGATACTGAAGCTTTCTTT.

This chain uses TRBV7-9 with TRBJ1-1; D is unresolved. In germline, CDR1 is SEHNR, CDR2 FQNEAQ (reference sequence). Trimming removed 3 bases from V and 1 base from J, with 12 bases in between. There are 15 residues in the CDR3. CDR3 protein: CASSFSGPWNTEAFF. The CDR3, as DNA: TGTGCCAGCAGCTTCTCCGGGCCTTGGAACACTGAAGCTTTCTTT.

This chain links TRBV5-6 with TRBJ2-7; 8 bases line up with TRBD1. CDR3 size: 14 residues. Germline values: CDR1 SGHDT, CDR2 YYEEEE. The V and J ends lost 4 bases and 5 bases, in that order; junction bases with no gene match: 8. In nucleotides, the CDR3 is TGTGCCAGCAGCACCTACAGGGGGGAAGACGAGCAGTACTTC. Translation: CASSTYRGEDEQYF.

This clone was counted a single time. This chain connects TRBV27 to TRBJ1-4; tentative D call: TRBD1 (5 bases). This CDR3 spans 15 amino acids. Germline values: CDR1 MNHEY, CDR2 SMNVEV (reference sequence). Trimming left V 5 bases short and J 5 bases short, with 15 bases between. CDR3 loop: CASSLTTGRNEKLFF. CDR3 nucleotide sequence: TGTGCCAGCAGTCTAACTACAGGCCGAAATGAAAAACTGTTTTTT.

The V and J genes are TRBV4-1 and TRBJ2-3; 13 nucleotides agree with TRBD2. Trimming took 4 bases from V and 4 from J; bases not matched to a gene: 5. This CDR3 spans 16 amino acids. Germline V gives CDR1 MGHRA, CDR2 YSYEKL. The chain's CDR3 is CASSPPGLAGADTQYF. Here the CDR3 DNA reads TGCGCCAGCAGCCCGCCCGGACTAGCGGGGGCAGATACGCAGTATTTT.

This rearrangement joins TRBV25-1 to TRBJ2-1; tentatively, D is TRBD1 (6 bases). V lost 0 bases to trimming and J lost 0 bases, with 9 bases between them. This CDR3 is built from 16 residues. The germline CDR1 and CDR2 sequences are MGHDK and SYGVNS. The CDR3 spells CASSEYRGSSYNEQFF. DNA for the CDR3: TGTGCCAGCAGTGAATACAGGGGAAGCTCCTACAATGAGCAGTTCTTC.

V gene TRBV6-6 combines with J gene TRBJ2-1; D not certain. The V end lost 6 bases, the J end lost 7 bases, and 19 bases lay between the germline ends. CDR1 MNHNY and CDR2 SVGAGI come from the germline V gene (reference sequence). This CDR3 region has 15 residues. CDR3: CASSPKGPLGNEQFF. CDR3 sequence (DNA): TGTGCCAGCAGCCCTAAGGGCCCACTCGGGAATGAGCAGTTCTTC.

The sample holds a few counts of this clone. The V and J genes are TRBV29-1 and TRBJ2-7; TRBD1 aligns across 7 bases. CDR1 and CDR2 (germline): SQVTM, ANQGSEA. V lost 8 bases and J lost 3; bases outside the gene matches: 10. The CDR3 loop spans 13 amino acids. For the CDR3, the DNA is TGCAGCATGCGACAGGGCAGCGGCTACGAGCAGTACTTC. It codes for CSMRQGSGYEQYF.

The chain links TRBV30 to TRBJ2-7; 7 bases align to TRBD1. In germline, CDR1 is GTSNPN, CDR2 SVGIG (reference sequence). The junction had 8 bases not matched to a gene; V was cut back by 8 bases and J by 4 bases. The CDR3 is made up of 12 amino acids. The CDR3 DNA reads TGTGCCGGGGACAGAGGACCATACGAGCAGTACTTC. This translates into CAGDRGPYEQYF.

In this sample, this clone turned up once. V gene TRBV9 combines with J gene TRBJ2-5; D might be TRBD2 (6 bases). The CDR3 runs to 14 residues. CDR1 and CDR2 from the germline V gene are SGDLS and YYNGEE. V gave up 3 bases and J gave up 2 bases, with 11 bases separating them. CDR3 sequence: CASSGGGAQETQYF. DNA for the CDR3: TGTGCCAGCAGCGGAGGAGGGGCTCAAGAGACCCAGTACTTC.

J is TRBJ1-6 and V is TRBV6-5; D gene ambiguous. The CDR3 covers 15 residues. The V gene's germline CDR1 is MNHEY and CDR2 SVGAGI. Trimming cost V 0 bases and J 9 bases, with 12 bases left between them. Written as DNA, the CDR3 is TGTGCCAGCAGTTACTCGGCCTCAGTGTTTTCACCCCTCCACTTT. It yields the protein CASSYSASVFSPLHF.

The chain links TRBV25-1 to TRBJ1-6, with TRBD1 identical over 8 bases. CDR1 MGHDK and CDR2 SYGVNS come from the germline V gene. V was clipped by 6 bases and J by 5 bases; unmatched bases: 3. The length of the CDR3 is 14 residues. The CDR3 protein is CASRGQGHNSPLHF. The CDR3 bases are TGTGCCAGCAGAGGACAGGGACATAATTCACCCCTCCACTTT.

V gene TRBV29-1 combines with J gene TRBJ2-7; D not resolved. Germline loops: CDR1 SQVTM, CDR2 ANQGSEA. Between the trimmed V and J ends, which lost 0 bases and 2 bases, there was a span of 8 bases. CDR3 size: 13 residues. DNA of the CDR3: TGCAGCGTTGAAGACCCAGGAACCTACGAGCAGTACTTC. It specifies CSVEDPGTYEQYF.

The chain carries TRBV23-1 and TRBJ2-7, with D perhaps matching TRBD2 (5 bases). TRBV23-1 is an ORF, with its function uncertain. The CDR3 totals 13 residues. Trimming stripped 3 bases from V and 5 bases from J, with 11 bases between. The CDR3 loop reads CASSQAGVHEQYF. The CDR3 DNA is TGCGCCAGCAGTCAGGCGGGCGTGCACGAGCAGTACTTC.

The chain carries TRBV5-4 and TRBJ1-2; 9 positions match TRBD1. V lost 6 bases, J lost 8 bases, and 11 bases stayed unmatched. Germline V gene lookup returns CDR1 SGHNT and CDR2 YYREEE (reference sequence). This CDR3 has 14 residues. CDR3 region: CASNQQGALGGYTF. The CDR3 nucleotides read TGTGCCAGCAACCAACAGGGGGCTTTGGGAGGCTACACCTTC.

V usage is TRBV6-5 and J usage is TRBJ2-3; 7 bases are a match to TRBD1. Germline V lookup: CDR1 MNHEY, CDR2 SVGAGI. CDR3 length equals 15 residues. After removal of 5 bases from V and 5 bases from J, the junction contained 10 bases not matched to a gene. The CDR3 DNA follows: TGTGCCAGCAGTGGAAGGGACAGTGTACTAGATACGCAGTATTTT. It codes for CASSGRDSVLDTQYF.

The gene calls are TRBV27 and TRBJ2-3; D remains unclear. Germline V lookup: CDR1 MNHEY, CDR2 SMNVEV (reference sequence). V was shortened by 6 bases and J by 1 base, with 11 bases between the two germline ends. This CDR3 contains 14 residues. The CDR3 DNA is TGTGCCAGCAGCTCTCTCATGGGCACAGATACGCAGTATTTT. Translated: CASSSLMGTDTQYF.

The chain combines TRBV4-1 with TRBJ2-7; 7 bases are a match to TRBD1. CDR1 MGHRA and CDR2 YSYEKL come from the germline V gene. The CDR3 sequence is 14 residues long. V was clipped by 5 bases and J by 3 bases; unmatched bases: 7. The CDR3: CASSLTGTDYEQYF. Here the CDR3 DNA reads TGCGCCAGCAGCTTAACCGGGACAGACTACGAGCAGTACTTC.

The chain uses TRBV13 and TRBJ2-1; D remains ambiguous. The germline V gene encodes CDR1 PRHDT and CDR2 FYEKMQ (reference sequence). Trimming took off 4 bases at V and 5 bases at J, with 12 bases between the two ends. The CDR3 totals 14 residues. The DNA of the CDR3 is TGTGCCAGCAGCTCCACACCCCGTAACAATGAGCAGTTCTTC. Translating gives CASSSTPRNNEQFF.

A few counts support this clone. Other DNA sequences in this sample translate to the same CDR3. This sequence joins TRBV29-1 and TRBJ2-7; D is perhaps TRBD1 (5 bases). The CDR3 contains 13 residues. Trimming cost V 0 bases and J 2 bases, with 8 bases left between them. Germline V gives CDR1 SQVTM, CDR2 ANQGSEA. The CDR3 nucleotides are TGCAGCGTTGAAGAAGGACAACCCTACGAGCAGTACTTC. Protein: CSVEEGQPYEQYF.